Following are 4 T cell receptor beta chains from one sample sequenced in a study of blood T cell repertoires in COVID-19. TCRdb keeps only in-frame clones here, not all; method: immunoSEQ multiplex PCR. The data hold 140,000 to 150,000 clones, with 84% observed a single time. Source material: PBMCs or T cells enriched from blood (not recorded which). These receptors originate from a woman aged 45-65 years who had been exposed to COVID-19.

This sequence joins TRBV28 and TRBJ1-1; a possible D gene is TRBD1 (5 bases). Trimming took off 5 bases at V and 10 bases at J, with 11 bases between the two ends. The germline V gene encodes CDR1 MDHEN and CDR2 SYDVKM. This CDR3 is built from 11 residues. The CDR3 DNA sequence: TGTGCCAGCAGTGAACGACAGTTAGCTTTCTTT. The encoded protein is CASSERQLAFF.

The chain joins TRBV5-1 to TRBJ2-2, with D perhaps matching TRBD2 (5 bases). The CDR3 consists of 16 residues. Trimming left V 0 bases short and J 4 bases short, with 13 bases between. Per germline, CDR1 SGHRS and CDR2 YFSETQ. The CDR3 DNA reads as TGCGCCAGCAGCTTGGCCCGGGGAAAGGGCACCGGGGAGCTGTTTTTT. Translation gives CASSLARGKGTGELFF.

This clone was seen just once. The chain recombines TRBV3-1 (or the pseudogene TRBV3-2) with TRBJ2-1, with a weak D call TRBD2 (5 bases). Trimming left V 2 bases short and J 5 bases short, with 7 bases between. Germline V gives CDR1 LGHDT, CDR2 YNNKEL (reference sequence). The CDR3 sequence is 13 residues long. The CDR3 coding sequence is TGTGCCAGCAGCCAACTAGCCGACAATGAGCAGTTCTTC. This translates into CASSQLADNEQFF.

This chain's CDR3 is CASSLTRGLQLANEQFF. CDR3 bases: TGCGCCAGCAGCTTGACCCGGGGACTACAGCTGGCGAATGAGCAGTTCTTC. The V gene is TRBV5-1, the J gene TRBJ2-1, with 7 nucleotides matching TRBD2. The length of the CDR3 is 17 residues. The ends lost 1 base at V and 7 bases at J; junction bases unmatched: 14. The germline V gene has CDR1 SGHRS and CDR2 YFSETQ.